Following are 16 T cell receptor beta chains from one sample sequenced in a study of blood T cell repertoires in COVID-19. Generated by immunoSEQ multiplex PCR, the TCRdb table keeps only in-frame clones and is missing some. The sample contains over 60,000 clones, roughly four fifths of which appear only once. The sequenced material came from peripheral blood. The receptors here all came from a man over 45 with COVID-19, enrolled during active disease.

V is TRBV5-1 and J is TRBJ1-4; 7 bases align to TRBD1. The CDR3 loop spans 14 amino acids. With 4 bases clipped from V and 4 bases from J, the junction kept 4 bases outside the gene matches. Germline assignment: CDR1 SGHRS and CDR2 YFSETQ. CDR3 in DNA: TGCGCCAGCAGCCCGACAGGGTTTAATGAAAAACTGTTTTTT. Residues: CASSPTGFNEKLFF.

This sequence joins TRBV5-1 and TRBJ2-5; maybe TRBD2 (6 bases). From germline, CDR1 is SGHRS and CDR2 YFSETQ. V was clipped by 6 bases and J by 3 bases, with 12 bases between them. The CDR3 spans 13 residues. The CDR3 is CASNPEREETQYF. CDR3 in DNA: TGCGCCAGCAACCCCGAGCGGGAAGAGACCCAGTACTTC.

The CDR3 here is CASSFPGKPYEQYF. CDR3 nucleotide sequence: TGTGCCAGCAGCTTCCCCGGTAAACCCTACGAGCAGTACTTC. The chain recombines TRBV7-2 with TRBJ2-7; D gene uncertain. CDR1 SGHTA and CDR2 FQGNSA come from the germline V gene. With 3 bases removed from V and 2 bases from J, the gap between germline ends came to 11 bases. The CDR3 has 14 residues.

The J gene is TRBJ2-7, the V gene TRBV5-1; 8 nucleotides agree with TRBD1. The CDR3 contains 15 residues. Trimming at V came to 0 bases and at J to 3 bases, leaving 5 bases not matched to a gene. The germline V gene encodes CDR1 SGHRS and CDR2 YFSETQ. The CDR3 DNA reads TGCGCCAGCAGCTTGGGGACAGGGTCTTTCTACGAGCAGTACTTC. Its protein is CASSLGTGSFYEQYF.

V usage is TRBV21-1 and J usage is TRBJ2-7; the DNA was not compared with TRBD2, the D call given in the table. TRBV21-1 is reported as a pseudogene. The CDR3 extends over 14 amino acids. In nucleotides, the CDR3 is TGTGCCAGCAGCAAAGCCCCGGGAGGGGGGGAGCAGTACTTC. It specifies CASSKAPGGGEQYF.

The V gene is TRBV30, the J gene TRBJ2-7, with 12 positions matching TRBD1. The CDR3 loop spans 14 amino acids. V trimming: 4 bases; J trimming: 5 bases; junction bases outside the gene matches: 6. Germline-derived CDR1 and CDR2 are GTSNPN and SVGIG (reference sequence). In DNA, the CDR3 is TGTGCCTGGAAAGGGGACAGGGGGCGCAACGAGCAGTACTTC. It specifies CAWKGDRGRNEQYF.

This rearrangement joins TRBV19 to TRBJ2-2, with 9 nucleotides matching TRBD2. Trimming cost V 3 bases and J 2 bases; bases outside gene matches: 4. Germline V CDR1 and CDR2: LNHDA, SQIVND (reference sequence). The CDR3 covers 16 residues. CDR3 residues: CASSIMGTSNTGELFF. In DNA form, the CDR3 reads TGTGCCAGTAGTATTATGGGGACTAGCAACACCGGGGAGCTGTTTTTT. The full variable domain, its missing parts supplied by reference TRBV19 and TRBJ2-2, is DGGITQSPKYLFRKEGQNVTLSCEQNLNHDAMYWYRQDPGQGLRLIYYSQIVNDFQKGDIAEGYSVSREKKESFPLTVTSAQKNPTAFYLCASSIMGTSNTGELFFGEGSRLTVL.

The chain joins TRBV24-1 to TRBJ2-1; TRBD1 matches at 11 bases. The CDR3 contains 17 residues. Germline-derived CDR1 and CDR2 are KGHDR and SFDVKD. The V segment lost 2 bases and the J segment 9 bases; nucleotides outside the gene matches: 11. In nucleotides, the CDR3 is TGTGCCACCAGTGATTCCAGCGAGTCCGGGACAGGGGGTGAGCAGTTCTTC. Translation gives CATSDSSESGTGGEQFF.

This clone came up a few times. The V call is TRBV5-6, the J call TRBJ2-7; 9 bases align to TRBD2. The V segment lost 5 bases and the J segment 4 bases; nucleotides outside the gene matches: 4. Germline lookup yields CDR1 SGHDT and CDR2 YYEEEE. The CDR3 is made up of 13 amino acids. Written as DNA, the CDR3 is TGTGCCAGCAGTAGCGGGAGTAGGTACGAGCAGTACTTC. Translated, it gives CASSSGSRYEQYF.

The chain has TRBV7-9 and TRBJ1-4, with D hard to call. The CDR3 is 12 residues long. Trimming stripped 5 bases from V and 8 bases from J, with 9 bases between. Germline-derived CDR1 and CDR2 are SEHNR and FQNEAQ (reference sequence). The CDR3 is CASSPGEEKLFF. The CDR3 coding sequence is TGTGCCAGCAGCCCTGGAGAAGAAAAACTGTTTTTT. Full variable domain (remainder filled in from reference TRBV7-9 and TRBJ1-4): DTGVSQNPRHKITKRGQNVTFRCDPISEHNRLYWYRQTLGQGPEFLTYFQNEAQLEKSRLLSDRFSAERPKGSFSTLEIQRTEQGDSAMYLCASSPGEEKLFFGSGTQLSVL.

This chain links TRBV27 with TRBJ1-5; TRBD1 might be the D (5 bases). V dropped 3 bases and J dropped 1 base, with 10 bases sitting between them. CDR3 size: 15 residues. Looked up from germline, CDR1 is MNHEY and CDR2 is SMNVEV (reference sequence). The CDR3 DNA sequence: TGTGCCAGCAGTTTCTCCAGACAGAGCAATCAGCCCCAGCATTTT. It specifies CASSFSRQSNQPQHF.

The CDR3 region is CASSPGLAGAHEQYF. The CDR3, as DNA: TGTGCCAGTAGTCCGGGACTAGCGGGAGCCCACGAGCAGTACTTC. The rearrangement links TRBV19 to TRBJ2-7, with TRBD2 matching 14 bases. In germline, CDR1 is LNHDA, CDR2 SQIVND (reference sequence). Trimming at V came to 5 bases and at J to 5 bases, leaving 5 bases not matched to a gene. The CDR3 length is 15 residues.

The chain recombines TRBV30 with TRBJ2-3; D is undetermined. Germline values: CDR1 GTSNPN, CDR2 SVGIG (reference sequence). The germline V and J ends were trimmed by 2 bases and 3 bases, with 9 bases remaining between them. The CDR3 consists of 13 residues. CDR3: CAWSLGLTDTQYF. The CDR3 DNA reads as TGTGCCTGGAGTTTGGGCCTTACAGATACGCAGTATTTT. Filled out from reference TRBV30 and TRBJ2-3, the complete variable domain reads SQTIHQWPATLVQPVGSPLSLECTVEGTSNPNLYWYRQAAGRGLQLLFYSVGIGQISSEVPQNLSASRPQDRQFILSSKKLLLSDSGFYLCAWSLGLTDTQYFGPGTRLTVL.

This clone has more than one count but fewer than ten. This rearrangement joins TRBV30 to TRBJ2-1; 10 bases agree with TRBD2. The CDR3 is 13 amino acids. Trimming removed 6 bases from V and 3 bases from J; junction bases left unmatched: 2. Germline assignment: CDR1 GTSNPN and CDR2 SVGIG (reference sequence). DNA for the CDR3: TGTGCCTGCAGGACTAGCGGCTACAATGAGCAGTTCTTC. Amino acids: CACRTSGYNEQFF.

V usage is TRBV3-1 (or the pseudogene TRBV3-2) and J usage is TRBJ1-4; 7 bases map to TRBD1. The CDR3 length is 14 residues. The trim removed 4 bases at V and 7 bases at J, leaving 6 bases unmatched. CDR1 is LGHDT, CDR2 YNNKEL, per germline (reference sequence). CDR3: CASSLTGKFEKLFF. The CDR3 region has the DNA TGTGCCAGCAGCCTGACAGGGAAGTTTGAAAAACTGTTTTTT.

The chain is built from TRBV4-2 and TRBJ2-1; no definite D call. This CDR3 spans 13 amino acids. V lost 0 bases, J lost 8 bases, and 8 bases lay in between. The germline V gene encodes CDR1 LGHNA and CDR2 YNFKEQ. The CDR3, as DNA: TGTGCCAGCAGCCAAGATCTGAGCTATGAGCAGTTCTTC. It yields the protein CASSQDLSYEQFF.